This T cell receptor beta chain came from a study of shared clonotypes between healthy human individuals. The CDR3 sequence is 14 residues long. V lost 6 bases to trimming and J lost 2 bases, with 12 bases between them. Germline CDR1 and CDR2: SGHTA and FQGTGA. Genomic DNA (from each subset) was split evenly across several immunoSEQ plates. Some clones are missing from TCRdb's copy, which holds only in-frame ones; the method was immunoSEQ multiplex PCR. This sample has hundreds of thousands of clones; 70% to 80% occur once, and the top ten carry approximately 12%. The chain recombines TRBV7-3 with TRBJ2-3; D is unclear. The material sequenced was PBMCs. The source of this sequence is a woman between 35 and 50 years old in good health. Some clones in this sample may be carry-over from other donors' samples. The CDR3 nucleotides read TGTGCCAGCAGTTCCCGAAGAGACACAGATACGCAGTATTTT. It codes for CASSSRRDTDTQYF. Looking up the rest from reference TRBV7-3 and TRBJ2-3 gives the full variable domain: GAGVSQTPSNKVTEKGKYVELRCDPISGHTALYWYRQSLGQGPEFLIYFQGTGAADDSGLPNDRFFAVRPEGSVSTLKIQRTERGDSAVYLCASSSRRDTDTQYFGPGTRLTVL.